A few counts support the clone carrying this T cell receptor beta chain. The data stem from a study of blood T cells in healthy people across ages. Trimming took 6 bases from V and 2 from J, leaving 15 bases between them. The CDR3 is 14 amino acids. Germline V gives CDR1 DFQATT, CDR2 SNEGSKA (reference sequence). With a J-beta primer mix and a sample-barcoded 5' primer, a second PCR ran about 6 to 11 cycles. Each CDR3 protein is one row after TCRdb ran MiXCR on the 5' RACE reads. Among roughly 1.5 million distinct CDR3 sequences, around 40% were seen once, and the ten largest hold under 5%. The TCR originated in a woman aged 18-29 years in good health. Sequenced material: blood. V gene TRBV20-1 combines with J gene TRBJ2-3; possibly TRBD1 or TRBD2 for D (6 bases each). The CDR3 loop reads CSANRAGITDTQYF. CDR3 bases: TGCAGTGCCAACAGGGCGGGGATCACAGATACGCAGTATTTT.